The 13 T cell receptor beta chains presented below share a single source sample, sequenced in a study of a mutant IDH1 vaccine in newly diagnosed glioma. Using immunoSEQ multiplex PCR, the repertoire was profiled, and TCRdb retains in-frame clones only, with some absent. The sample consists of over 75,000 clones, roughly 90% of them appearing once. Stated time point: baseline, week 1 (first vaccination visit). Indicated treatment: pre-vaccination baseline after standard-of-care therapy. Sequenced material: PBMCs, taken from a glioma patient treated with radiotherapy, temozolomide or both. The source is a woman aged 45-65 years with glioma.

The V and J genes are TRBV6-5 and TRBJ2-7; the D gene is possibly TRBD1 (5 bases). Between the trimmed V and J ends, which lost 4 bases and 6 bases, there was a span of 16 bases. Per the germline V gene, CDR1 is MNHEY and CDR2 is SVGAGI. This CDR3 has 14 amino acids. The CDR3 sequence: CASSLAGRLGEQYF. CDR3 coding DNA: TGTGCCAGCAGTTTGGCAGGGCGCCTCGGCGAGCAGTACTTC.

The chain joins TRBV27 to TRBJ1-5, with TRBD1 matching over 7 bases. This CDR3 is built from 13 residues. V lost 5 bases to trimming and J lost 6 bases; unmatched junction nucleotides: 4. Germline loops: CDR1 MNHEY, CDR2 SMNVEV (reference sequence). The DNA for the CDR3 is TGTGCCAGCAGTCCGACAGGGATTCAGCCCCAGCATTTT. Its protein is CASSPTGIQPQHF.

V usage is TRBV7-9 and J usage is TRBJ2-1; D is possibly TRBD2 (7 bases). The germline V gene has CDR1 SEHNR and CDR2 FQNEAQ (reference sequence). The CDR3 runs to 14 residues. V lost 6 bases, J lost 5 bases, and 14 bases lay in between. The CDR3 is CASRPSGGDNEQFF. The CDR3 bases are TGTGCCAGCAGACCCTCGGGGGGCGACAATGAGCAGTTCTTC.

The gene calls are TRBV5-1 and TRBJ1-1; D ambiguous. The CDR3 totals 13 residues. V shed 1 base and J shed 10 bases, with 14 bases lying between them. Germline V gene data show CDR1 as SGHRS and CDR2 as YFSETQ. In nucleotides, the CDR3 is TGCGCCAGCAGCTTGATCCCCGGCAACGTAGCTTTCTTT. This codes for CASSLIPGNVAFF. Supplemented by reference TRBV5-1 and TRBJ1-1, the full variable domain reads KAGVTQTPRYLIKTRGQQVTLSCSPISGHRSVSWYQQTPGQGLQFLFEYFSETQRNKGNFPGRFSGRQFSNSRSEMNVSTLELGDSALYLCASSLIPGNVAFFGQGTRLTVV.

The chain combines TRBV5-6 with TRBJ2-1; TRBD2 matches 10 bases. This CDR3 is 16 amino acids long. The V segment lost 0 bases and the J segment 5 bases; nucleotides outside the gene matches: 5. Germline V gene lookup returns CDR1 SGHDT and CDR2 YYEEEE. This chain's CDR3 is CASSLGTSGTNNEQFF. DNA for the CDR3: TGTGCCAGCAGCTTGGGTACTAGCGGGACTAACAATGAGCAGTTCTTC.

This clone was counted a single time. The chain couples TRBV6-1 to TRBJ2-7; 10 nucleotides align to TRBD2. This CDR3 spans 16 amino acids. The V and J ends lost 2 bases and 2 bases, in that order; junction bases with no gene match: 6. Germline-derived CDR1 and CDR2 are MNHNS and SASEGT. CDR3: CASSERSGRGPYEQYF. CDR3 sequence (DNA): TGTGCCAGCAGTGAACGCAGCGGGAGGGGTCCCTACGAGCAGTACTTC.

The V gene is TRBV5-1, the J gene TRBJ2-2; 12 bases align to TRBD2. V trimming: 3 bases; J trimming: 5 bases; junction bases outside the gene matches: 2. Germline V gives CDR1 SGHRS, CDR2 YFSETQ. This CDR3 contains 15 residues. This CDR3 reads CASSSSGRATGELFF. CDR3 nucleotides: TGCGCCAGCAGCTCTAGCGGGAGGGCGACCGGGGAGCTGTTTTTT. The full variable domain, rest sourced from reference TRBV5-1 and TRBJ2-2, is KAGVTQTPRYLIKTRGQQVTLSCSPISGHRSVSWYQQTPGQGLQFLFEYFSETQRNKGNFPGRFSGRQFSNSRSEMNVSTLELGDSALYLCASSSSGRATGELFFGEGSRLTVL.

The CDR3 DNA reads as TGCACCGGACACCTGAACACTGAAGCTTTCTTT. Its translation: CTGHLNTEAFF. This chain connects TRBV20-1 to TRBJ1-1; TRBD1 is a possible D gene (5 bases). Germline loops: CDR1 DFQATT, CDR2 SNEGSKA (reference sequence). The CDR3 covers 11 residues.

The CDR3 DNA is TGTGCCAGCAGCTTAGCGGCGCTAGCGGTAAATGAGCAGTTCTTC. It specifies CASSLAALAVNEQFF. The gene calls are TRBV7-9 and TRBJ2-1; 7 nucleotides agree with TRBD2. The CDR3 covers 15 residues. Trimming at V came to 0 bases and at J to 7 bases, leaving 6 bases not matched to a gene. Germline-derived CDR1 and CDR2 are SEHNR and FQNEAQ (reference sequence).

V usage is TRBV29-1 and J usage is TRBJ2-3, with D perhaps matching TRBD2 (6 bases). Germline assignment: CDR1 SQVTM and CDR2 ANQGSEA. Trimming pared 1 base from V and 5 bases from J, leaving 16 bases between. The CDR3 is made up of 15 amino acids. The CDR3 spells CSVEGLLAFVDTQYF. DNA of the CDR3: TGCAGCGTTGAAGGTCTACTAGCTTTCGTAGATACGCAGTATTTT.

The chain joins TRBV28 to TRBJ2-5; 8 nucleotides line up with TRBD2. The J call may not be correct, given that the DNA end is closer to TRBJ2-7. CDR1 is MDHEN and CDR2 is SYDVKM in the germline V gene. The CDR3 is 16 amino acids. The CDR3 loop is CASSLAGGRGTYEQYF. The CDR3, as DNA: TGTGCCAGCAGTTTAGCGGGAGGCCGCGGGACCTACGAGCAGTACTTC.

CDR3 nucleotide sequence: TGTGCCAGCTCACCTACCGGGACAGTCCCCGGGGAGCTGTTTTTT. Translating it yields CASSPTGTVPGELFF. This chain links TRBV18 with TRBJ2-2; the match to TRBD1 covers 7 bases. Germline lookup yields CDR1 KGHSH and CDR2 LQKENI. This CDR3 comprises 15 residues. Germline trimming cut 3 bases from V and 6 bases from J; bases unmatched to any gene: 7.

The chain recombines TRBV30 with TRBJ2-4; 7 bases fit TRBD2. Trimming took 2 bases from V and 3 from J; bases not matched to a gene: 4. The germline V gene has CDR1 GTSNPN and CDR2 SVGIG (reference sequence). The CDR3 is made up of 14 amino acids. Here the CDR3 reads CAWSSGVVKNIQYF. DNA of the CDR3: TGTGCCTGGAGTAGCGGGGTGGTCAAAAACATTCAGTACTTC.